Listed below are T cell receptor beta chains from one sample, sequenced in a study of blood T cell repertoires in COVID-19. This table comes from immunoSEQ multiplex PCR, and its TCRdb copy is limited to in-frame clones, with some not included. Of approximately 240,000 clones listed, 80% to 90% are singletons. Sequences were obtained from PBMCs or T cells enriched from blood (not recorded which). Receptors originate from a woman aged 45-60 years in a cohort exposed to, infected with or recovered from COVID-19 (not recorded which). The CDR3 runs from the conserved cysteine through the conserved F or W.

V	J	CDR3
TRBV2	TRBJ1-3	CASSGTGLSGNTIYF
TRBV3-1/TRBV3-2	TRBJ2-7	CASSQDPGGYYEQYF
TRBV27	TRBJ1-2	CASRMDRNSYGYTF
TRBV7-9	TRBJ1-3	CASSQTGRGGNTIYF
TRBV29-1	TRBJ1-2	CSVGTGAILGYTF
TRBV5-1	TRBJ2-2	CASSLVGAGELFF
TRBV2	TRBJ1-2	CASSERVYGYTF
TRBV7-3	TRBJ1-1	CASGMGANTEAFF
TRBV7-4	TRBJ1-1	CASRGGTEAFF
TRBV12-5	TRBJ2-2	CASGLLSGFEGRTGELFF
TRBV19	TRBJ1-1	CASRLRRGMNTEAFF
TRBV6-2/TRBV6-3	TRBJ2-2	CASSYSRGDTGELFF
TRBV10-3	TRBJ1-6	CAISERDGDNSPLHF
TRBV4-3	TRBJ2-4	CASSQVGQAKNIQYF
TRBV4-1	TRBJ2-3	CASSQAGRADTQYF
TRBV18	TRBJ1-3	CASSTQGVSGNTIYF